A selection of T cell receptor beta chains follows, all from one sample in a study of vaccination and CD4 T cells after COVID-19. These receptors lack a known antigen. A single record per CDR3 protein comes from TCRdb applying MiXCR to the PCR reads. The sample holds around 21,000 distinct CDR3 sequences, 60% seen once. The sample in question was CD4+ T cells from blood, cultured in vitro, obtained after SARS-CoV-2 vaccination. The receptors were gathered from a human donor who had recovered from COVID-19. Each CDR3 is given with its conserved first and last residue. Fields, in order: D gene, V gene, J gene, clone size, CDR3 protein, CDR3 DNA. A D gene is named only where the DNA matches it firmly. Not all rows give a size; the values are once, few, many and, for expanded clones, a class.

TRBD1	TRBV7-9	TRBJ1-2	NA	CASSLGQGEWYGYTF	TGTGCCAGCAGCTTGGGACAGGGGGAATGGTATGGCTACACCTTC
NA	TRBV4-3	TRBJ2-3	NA	CASSQEARNTDTQYF	TGCGCCAGCAGCCAAGAGGCCAGGAACACAGATACGCAGTATTTT
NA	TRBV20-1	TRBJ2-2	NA	CSATLVTGRAGELFF	TGCAGTGCCACCCTAGTTACAGGGAGGGCCGGGGAGCTGTTTTTT
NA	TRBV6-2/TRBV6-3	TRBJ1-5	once	CASSSLSGGGADQPQHF	TGTGCCAGCAGTTCACTCTCCGGGGGGGGGGCCGATCAGCCCCAGCATTTT
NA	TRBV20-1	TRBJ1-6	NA	CSARYISHRNSPLHF	TGCAGTGCTAGATATATCTCCCATCGAAATTCACCCCTCCACTTT
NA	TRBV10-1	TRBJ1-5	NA	CASGQRLVRPQHF	TGCGCCAGCGGACAGCGCTTGGTTCGGCCCCAGCATTTT
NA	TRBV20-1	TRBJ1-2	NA	CSARTGGAEYGYTF	TGCAGTGCTAGGACGGGAGGAGCTGAGTATGGCTACACCTTC
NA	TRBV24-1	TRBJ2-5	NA	CATSPGPQETQYF	TGTGCCACCAGTCCAGGCCCTCAAGAGACCCAGTACTTC
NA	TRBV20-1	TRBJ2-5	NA	CSARDGTVQETQYF	TGCAGTGCTAGAGATGGGACGGTCCAAGAGACCCAGTACTTC
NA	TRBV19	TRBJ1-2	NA	CASSLPGARYGYTF	TGTGCCAGTTCCCTCCCAGGGGCGCGGTATGGCTACACCTTC
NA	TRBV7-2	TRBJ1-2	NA	CASSLSPGKNYGYTF	TGTGCCAGCAGCTTAAGCCCGGGAAAGAACTATGGCTACACCTTC
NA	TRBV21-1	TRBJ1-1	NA	CASSQHVAFF	TGTGCCAGCAGCCAACACGTGGCTTTCTTT
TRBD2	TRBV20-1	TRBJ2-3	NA	CSASGGAHDTQYF	TGCAGTGCTAGCGGGGGGGCCCACGATACGCAGTATTTT
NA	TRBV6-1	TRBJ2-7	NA	CASSKPGERNEQYF	TGTGCCAGCAGTAAACCAGGGGAAAGAAACGAGCAGTACTTC
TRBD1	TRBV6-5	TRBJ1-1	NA	CASSYSRTGKVAFF	TGTGCCAGCAGTTACAGCCGGACAGGGAAGGTGGCTTTCTTT
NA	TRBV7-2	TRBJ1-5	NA	CASSLAGVGQPQHF	TGTGCCAGCAGCTTAGCCGGAGTTGGCCAGCCCCAGCATTTT
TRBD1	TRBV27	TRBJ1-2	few	CASRFRGTAYTF	TGTGCCAGCAGGTTCCGGGGGACAGCCTACACCTTC
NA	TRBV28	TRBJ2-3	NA	CASSRLSTDTQYF	TGTGCCAGCAGTAGGCTTAGTACAGATACGCAGTATTTT
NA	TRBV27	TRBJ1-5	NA	CASSFSGGGNQPQHF	TGTGCCAGCAGTTTTTCCGGGGGCGGCAATCAGCCCCAGCATTTT
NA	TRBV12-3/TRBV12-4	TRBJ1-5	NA	CASSHGRGNQPQHF	TGTGCCAGCAGCCATGGGAGGGGCAATCAGCCCCAGCATTTT
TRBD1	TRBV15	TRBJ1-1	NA	CATSSRTGSGTEAFF	TGTGCCACCAGCAGTCGGACAGGTTCGGGCACTGAAGCTTTCTTT
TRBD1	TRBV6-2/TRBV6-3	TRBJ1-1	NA	CASSYSTTGTGSIEAFF	TGTGCCAGCAGTTACTCTACTACGGGGACAGGGAGTATAGAAGCTTTCTTT
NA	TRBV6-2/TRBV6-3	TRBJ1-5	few	CASSRGQSNQPQHF	TGTGCCAGCAGCCGGGGGCAGAGCAATCAGCCCCAGCATTTT
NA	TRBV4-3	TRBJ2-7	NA	CASSQDPGLYEQYF	TGCGCCAGCAGCCAAGATCCCGGACTTTACGAGCAGTACTTC
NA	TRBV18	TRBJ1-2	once	CASSPGTLRYGYTF	TGTGCCAGCTCACCAGGTACTCTTAGGTATGGCTACACCTTC
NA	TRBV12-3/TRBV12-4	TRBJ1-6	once	CASSVFEVGPHSPLHF	TGTGCCAGCAGTGTCTTTGAGGTGGGACCCCATTCACCCCTCCACTTT
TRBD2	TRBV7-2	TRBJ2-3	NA	CASSSQLRLAGNTDTQYF	TGTGCCAGCAGCTCGCAGTTAAGGCTAGCGGGGAACACAGATACGCAGTATTTT
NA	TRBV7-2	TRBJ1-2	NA	CASSLVPPAAGSHYGYTF	TGTGCCAGCAGCTTAGTCCCCCCCGCGGCAGGGTCACACTATGGCTACACCTTC
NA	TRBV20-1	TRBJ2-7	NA	CSARVGGLGEQYF	TGCAGTGCTAGAGTAGGAGGTTTGGGGGAGCAGTACTTC
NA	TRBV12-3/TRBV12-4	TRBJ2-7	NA	CASSLETGFSYEQYF	TGTGCCAGCAGTTTAGAGACGGGTTTCTCCTACGAGCAGTACTTC
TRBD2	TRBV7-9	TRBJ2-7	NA	CASSLVGGLSGRSEQYF	TGTGCCAGCAGCTTAGTGGGGGGACTTAGCGGGAGGAGCGAGCAGTACTTC
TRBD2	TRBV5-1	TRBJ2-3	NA	CASTPGRARDTQYF	TGCGCCAGCACCCCCGGGAGGGCCAGAGATACGCAGTATTTT
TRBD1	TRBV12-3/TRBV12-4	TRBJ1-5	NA	CASRGQINQPQHF	TGTGCCAGCAGGGGACAGATCAATCAGCCCCAGCATTTT
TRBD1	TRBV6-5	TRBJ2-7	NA	CASSYGTGDRYEQYF	TGTGCCAGCAGTTACGGGACAGGGGATCGCTACGAGCAGTACTTC
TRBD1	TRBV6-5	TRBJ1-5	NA	CASSLVPVGTGPNSNQPQHF	TGTGCCAGCAGTTTGGTTCCTGTGGGGACAGGACCTAATAGCAATCAGCCCCAGCATTTT
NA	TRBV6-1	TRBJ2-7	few	CASGAQGRAGEQYF	TGTGCCAGCGGCGCGCAGGGCAGGGCCGGCGAGCAGTACTTC
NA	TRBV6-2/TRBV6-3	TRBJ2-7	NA	CASSYAPGNSYEQYF	TGTGCCAGCAGTTACGCCCCGGGGAACTCCTACGAGCAGTACTTC
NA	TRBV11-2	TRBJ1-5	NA	CASSPNPGSNQPQHF	TGTGCCAGCAGCCCTAACCCAGGGTCCAATCAGCCCCAGCATTTT
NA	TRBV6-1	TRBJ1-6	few	CASSRGDLQRSPLHF	TGTGCCAGCAGTCGTGGGGACCTGCAACGATCACCCCTCCACTTT
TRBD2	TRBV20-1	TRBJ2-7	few	CSARDPLAGPRYEQYF	TGCAGTGCTAGAGATCCACTAGCGGGACCTCGCTACGAGCAGTACTTC
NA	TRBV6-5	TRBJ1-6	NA	CASSYFRPGGDGDSPLHF	TGTGCCAGCAGTTACTTTAGGCCGGGGGGCGACGGGGATTCACCCCTCCACTTT
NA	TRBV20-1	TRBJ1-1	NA	CSAWLGPEAFF	TGCAGTGCCTGGCTGGGCCCTGAAGCTTTCTTT
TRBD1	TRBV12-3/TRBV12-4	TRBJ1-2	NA	CASSTQGARYYGYTF	TGTGCCAGCAGCACCCAGGGGGCTCGCTACTATGGCTACACCTTC
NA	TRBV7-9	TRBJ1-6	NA	CASSLVTGANYLFNSPLHF	TGTGCCAGCAGCTTAGTTACGGGGGCGAACTATCTTTTTAATTCACCCCTCCACTTT
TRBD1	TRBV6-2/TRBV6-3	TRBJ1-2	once	CASSHTGTGFRGYTF	TGTGCCAGCAGTCATACCGGGACAGGATTTCGAGGCTACACCTTC
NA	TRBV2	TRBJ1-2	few	CASSEVGGPGGYTF	TGTGCCAGCAGTGAAGTCGGCGGGCCGGGTGGCTACACCTTC
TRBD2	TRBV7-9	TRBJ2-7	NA	CASSERLAGVYEQYF	TGTGCCAGCAGCGAAAGACTAGCGGGAGTCTACGAGCAGTACTTC
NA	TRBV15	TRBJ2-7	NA	CATSRGRVSYEQYF	TGTGCCACCAGCAGAGGTCGGGTCTCCTACGAGCAGTACTTC
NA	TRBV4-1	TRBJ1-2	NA	CASSQDVGSYGYTF	TGCGCCAGCAGCCAAGATGTGGGGAGCTATGGCTACACCTTC
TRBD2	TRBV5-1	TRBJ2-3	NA	CASVGLAGEADTQYF	TGCGCCAGCGTCGGACTAGCGGGGGAGGCAGATACGCAGTATTTT
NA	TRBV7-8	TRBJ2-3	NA	CASSLRADSSDTQYF	TGTGCCAGCAGCTTAAGGGCAGACTCCTCAGACACGCAGTATTTT
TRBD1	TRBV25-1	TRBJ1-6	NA	CASSVPGQGSPLHF	TGTGCCAGCAGTGTCCCGGGACAGGGCTCACCCCTCCACTTT